The 23 T cell receptor beta chains reported below all come from one sample, sequenced in a study of T cells in Graves' hyperthyroidism and ophthalmopathy. The investigators amplified TCR beta CDR3 regions from RNA transcripts. RT-PCR in the first round (using the HTBI primer set) targeted the TCR CDR3. TCRdb itself ran the multiplex PCR reads through MiXCR, one entry per CDR3 protein. Here the sample spans about 610,000 distinct CDR3 sequences, approximately 14% being singletons. The sample was blood. All receptors derive from a woman in her forties with Graves' ophthalmopathy.

This clonotype was recorded many times. The chain has TRBV12-3 or TRBV12-4 and TRBJ1-5, with 7 bases aligning to TRBD1. With 3 bases clipped from V and 6 bases from J, the junction kept 5 bases outside the gene matches. The CDR3 extends over 14 amino acids. CDR3: CASSLEQGVQPQHF. The CDR3 region has the DNA TGTGCCAGCAGTTTGGAGCAGGGGGTTCAGCCCCAGCATTTT.

This clonotype was observed at least ten times. V gene TRBV19 combines with J gene TRBJ2-5; D unclear. The CDR3 has 12 amino acids. Deletions cut 6 bases from V and 1 base from J, with 6 bases between. Germline V gene data show CDR1 as LNHDA and CDR2 as SQIVND (reference sequence). The CDR3 protein is CASRNFQETQYF. In DNA, the CDR3 is TGTGCCAGTAGGAATTTCCAAGAGACCCAGTACTTC.

This clonotype was seen at least ten times. The rearrangement uses TRBV6-5 and TRBJ2-2, with D perhaps TRBD1 (5 bases). V was shortened by 8 bases and J by 4 bases, with 14 bases between the two germline ends. This CDR3 is 14 amino acids long. The germline V gene has CDR1 MNHEY and CDR2 SVGAGI. CDR3: CASEIDSSTGELFF. CDR3 sequence (DNA): TGTGCCAGCGAGATCGACAGCTCCACCGGGGAGCTGTTTTTT.

This clonotype was observed a few times. The chain uses TRBV28 and TRBJ1-2; TRBD1 matches 7 bases. The CDR3 spans 15 residues. Trimming took 5 bases from V and 6 from J; bases not matched to a gene: 12. Germline values: CDR1 MDHEN, CDR2 SYDVKM. CDR3 in amino acids: CASSLRLRGLDGYTF. CDR3 nucleotides: TGTGCCAGCAGTCTCCGCCTGAGGGGGCTTGATGGCTACACCTTC.

This clonotype came up many times. The chain recombines TRBV6-5 with TRBJ2-7, with 7 bases identical to TRBD2. V shed 4 bases and J 3 bases; nucleotides not matched to a gene: 9. Looked up from germline, CDR1 is MNHEY and CDR2 is SVGAGI. The CDR3 has 15 amino acids. The CDR3 loop reads CASSLTGAGNYEQYF. The CDR3, as DNA: TGTGCCAGCAGTTTAACCGGAGCGGGGAACTACGAGCAGTACTTC.

The chain has TRBV7-2 and TRBJ1-3; D gene uncertain. This CDR3 contains 15 residues. CDR1 and CDR2 (germline): SGHTA, FQGNSA. V was cut by 4 bases and J by 0 bases, with 10 bases left in between. The CDR3 DNA reads as TGTGCCAGCAGCTCTCGGCCGCGCTCTGGAAACACCATATATTTT. It codes for CASSSRPRSGNTIYF. The whole variable domain, remainder taken from reference TRBV7-2 and TRBJ1-3, is GAGVSQSPSNKVTEKGKDVELRCDPISGHTALYWYRQSLGQGLEFLIYFQGNSAPDKSGLPSDRFSAERTGGSVSTLTIQRTQQEDSAVYLCASSSRPRSGNTIYFGEGSWLTVV.

The sample holds a few counts of this clonotype. A much larger clone is a single base away; this may be a read error. CDR3 residues: CAGGGQGGTWELFF. CDR3 DNA sequence: TGTGCCGGGGGGGGACAGGGGGGAACCTGGGAGCTGTTTTTT. The chain is built from TRBV6-5 and TRBJ2-2; 11 positions agree with TRBD1. Germline trimming cut 11 bases from V and 9 bases from J; bases unmatched to any gene: 11. The CDR3 has 14 amino acids. Per the germline V gene, CDR1 is MNHEY and CDR2 is SVGAGI.

V usage is TRBV27 and J usage is TRBJ2-4; D may be TRBD2 (5 bases). The CDR3 extends over 14 amino acids. The V end was cut by 7 bases, the J end by 3 bases, with 13 bases between. Germline V gives CDR1 MNHEY, CDR2 SMNVEV (reference sequence). CDR3 protein: CASKAGGGKNIQYF. The CDR3 DNA follows: TGTGCCAGCAAGGCCGGAGGAGGCAAAAACATTCAGTACTTC.

At least ten counts were recorded for this clonotype. The J gene is TRBJ1-5, the V gene TRBV6-5; D is uncertain. Trimming cost V 0 bases and J 7 bases, with 13 bases left between them. The CDR3 runs to 15 residues. From germline, CDR1 is MNHEY and CDR2 SVGAGI. CDR3 region: CASSYSPGLKQPQHF. Here the CDR3 DNA reads TGTGCCAGCAGTTACTCTCCGGGTTTAAAGCAGCCCCAGCATTTT.

The sample holds a few counts of this clonotype. J is TRBJ1-5 and V is TRBV7-2, with D possibly TRBD1 on 6 matching bases. The germline gives CDR1 SGHTA, CDR2 FQGNSA. Trimming stripped 5 bases from V and 5 bases from J, with 13 bases between. The CDR3 has 14 residues. CDR3: CASSLSNRDQPQHF. CDR3 in DNA: TGTGCCAGCAGCCTATCGAACAGGGATCAGCCCCAGCATTTT. Full variable domain (remainder filled in from reference TRBV7-2 and TRBJ1-5): GAGVSQSPSNKVTEKGKDVELRCDPISGHTALYWYRQSLGQGLEFLIYFQGNSAPDKSGLPSDRFSAERTGGSVSTLTIQRTQQEDSAVYLCASSLSNRDQPQHFGDGTRLSIL.

The sample holds many counts of this clonotype. The chain recombines TRBV6-2 or TRBV6-3 with TRBJ1-5; 8 positions agree with TRBD1. This CDR3 spans 13 amino acids. Trimming at V came to 6 bases and at J to 6 bases, leaving 4 bases not matched to a gene. Germline CDR1 reads MNHEY; CDR2 reads SVGEGT. The CDR3 reads CASSSDRVQPQHF. As DNA, the CDR3 is TGTGCCAGCAGCTCGGACAGGGTTCAGCCCCAGCATTTT.

The table lists this clonotype with many counts. This sequence joins TRBV7-2 and TRBJ2-7; the match to TRBD1 covers 8 bases. The CDR3 loop spans 13 amino acids. Germline values: CDR1 SGHTA, CDR2 FQGNSA. V lost 4 bases and J lost 5; bases outside the gene matches: 4. The CDR3 protein is CASSWTGSDEQYF. The CDR3 nucleotides are TGTGCCAGCAGCTGGACAGGGTCGGACGAGCAGTACTTC.

The V gene is TRBV18, the J gene TRBJ2-4; D is unresolved. The CDR3 has 14 residues. CDR1 and CDR2 from the germline V gene are KGHSH and LQKENI. Trimming shortened V by 3 bases and J by 1 base, and 7 bases separated the two germline ends. CDR3 residues: CASSPREAKNIQYF. The DNA for the CDR3 is TGTGCCAGCTCACCTCGCGAGGCCAAAAACATTCAGTACTTC.

This clonotype was seen at least ten times. The chain employs TRBV20-1 and TRBJ2-7; 10 nucleotides line up with TRBD1. CDR1 is DFQATT and CDR2 is SNEGSKA in the germline V gene (reference sequence). This CDR3 spans 14 amino acids. The trim removed 5 bases at V and 4 bases at J, leaving 8 bases unmatched. The CDR3 bases are TGCAGTGCTCAAGAGACAGGGGGCAGGTACGAGCAGTACTTC. Protein: CSAQETGGRYEQYF.

This clonotype was seen repeatedly, ten times or more. This CDR3 reads CASRPRDRQLRGYTF. Here the CDR3 DNA reads TGTGCCAGCAGGCCACGGGACAGGCAATTACGAGGCTACACCTTC. The J gene is TRBJ1-2, the V gene TRBV28, with 8 positions matching TRBD1. CDR3 length equals 15 residues. Germline loops: CDR1 MDHEN, CDR2 SYDVKM. V dropped 6 bases and J dropped 8; count of bases not matched to a gene: 14.

This clonotype was seen more than once but under ten times. This chain links TRBV28 with TRBJ1-1, with 7 nucleotides matching TRBD1. The CDR3 has 15 amino acids. Trimming removed 2 bases from V and 6 bases from J; junction bases left unmatched: 9. CDR1 is MDHEN and CDR2 is SYDVKM in the germline V gene. Here the CDR3 reads CASSLLRQGGSEAFF. The CDR3 nucleotides read TGTGCCAGCAGTTTACTGAGACAGGGAGGCTCTGAAGCTTTCTTT.

This clonotype was observed many times. DNA of the CDR3: TGTGCCAGCAGTCGACTAGCTATCTACGAGCAGTACTTC. Amino acids: CASSRLAIYEQYF. J is TRBJ2-7 and V is TRBV6-2 or TRBV6-3; the match to TRBD2 covers 7 bases. Trimming at V came to 5 bases and at J to 3 bases, leaving 4 bases not matched to a gene. This CDR3 contains 13 residues. Germline loops: CDR1 MNHEY, CDR2 SVGEGT.

This clonotype was seen a few times. The chain links TRBV24-1 to TRBJ2-5, with 8 bases that match TRBD2. V trimming: 9 bases; J trimming: 5 bases; junction bases outside the gene matches: 7. This CDR3 is built from 13 residues. Germline assignment: CDR1 KGHDR and CDR2 SFDVKD. DNA for the CDR3: TGTGCCACCCGGAGCGGGAGAACGGAGACCCAGTACTTC. This gives the protein CATRSGRTETQYF.

This clonotype was seen at least ten times. This chain connects TRBV6-1 to TRBJ2-7; D might be TRBD1 or TRBD2, each matching 5 bases. Germline CDR1 MNHNS, CDR2 SASEGT. The CDR3 is made up of 13 amino acids. Trimming pared 8 bases from V and 5 bases from J, leaving 16 bases between. The CDR3 region is CASRQRGGHEQYF. The CDR3 DNA follows: TGTGCCAGCCGCCAGAGGGGCGGGCACGAGCAGTACTTC.

This clonotype was counted at least ten times. This chain joins TRBV12-3 or TRBV12-4 and TRBJ2-7; D is unclear. Deletions cut 5 bases from V and 3 bases from J, with 20 bases between. The CDR3 runs 16 residues. The CDR3 protein is CASSQPTEYLFYEQYF. As DNA, the CDR3 is TGTGCCAGCAGTCAACCTACCGAATACTTATTCTACGAGCAGTACTTC.

The gene calls are TRBV7-8 and TRBJ2-7; 7 nucleotides agree with TRBD2. The junction had 11 bases not matched to a gene; V was cut back by 3 bases and J by 0 bases. The germline V gene encodes CDR1 SGHVS and CDR2 FQNEAQ. The CDR3 is made up of 17 amino acids. The CDR3 DNA reads as TGTGCCAGCAGCTTGGGGGGTAGCGGGTCGAGCTCCTACGAGCAGTACTTC. Translating it yields CASSLGGSGSSSYEQYF. The variable domain in full, completed from reference TRBV7-8 and TRBJ2-7, reads GAGVSQSPRYKVAKRGQDVALRCDPISGHVSLFWYQQALGQGPEFLTYFQNEAQLDKSGLPSDRFFAERPEGSVSTLKIQRTQQEDSAVYLCASSLGGSGSSSYEQYFGPGTRLTVT.

This chain links TRBV4-1 with TRBJ1-2; D unclear. Germline loops: CDR1 MGHRA, CDR2 YSYEKL. V shed 3 bases and J shed 0 bases, with 11 bases lying between them. CDR3 length: 15 residues. The CDR3 loop reads CASSQNQVPNYGYTF. The CDR3 nucleotides read TGCGCCAGCAGCCAGAACCAGGTTCCTAACTATGGCTACACCTTC.

In this sample, this clonotype turned up many times. V usage is TRBV29-1 and J usage is TRBJ1-2; D not resolved. The germline CDR1 and CDR2 sequences are SQVTM and ANQGSEA. The CDR3 totals 12 residues. The germline V and J ends were trimmed by 0 bases and 6 bases, with 8 bases remaining between them. CDR3 coding DNA: TGCAGCGTTGAAGATGGAACAGATGGCTACACCTTC. It codes for CSVEDGTDGYTF.